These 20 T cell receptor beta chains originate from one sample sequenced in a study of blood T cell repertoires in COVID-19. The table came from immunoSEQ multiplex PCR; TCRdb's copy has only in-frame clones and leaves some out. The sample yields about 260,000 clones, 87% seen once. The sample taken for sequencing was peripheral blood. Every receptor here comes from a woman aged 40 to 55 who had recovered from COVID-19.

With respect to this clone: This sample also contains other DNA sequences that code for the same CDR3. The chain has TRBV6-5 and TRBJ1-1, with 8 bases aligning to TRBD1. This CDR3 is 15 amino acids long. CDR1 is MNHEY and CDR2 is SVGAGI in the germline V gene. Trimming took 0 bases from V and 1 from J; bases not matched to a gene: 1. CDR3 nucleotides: TGTGCCAGCAGTTACTCCGGGACAGGGAACACTGAAGCTTTCTTT. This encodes CASSYSGTGNTEAFF.

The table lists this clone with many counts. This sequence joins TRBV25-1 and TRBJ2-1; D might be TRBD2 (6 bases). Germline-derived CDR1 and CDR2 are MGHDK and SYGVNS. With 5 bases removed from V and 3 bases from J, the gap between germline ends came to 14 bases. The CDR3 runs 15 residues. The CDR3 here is CASSLGGTNYNEQFF. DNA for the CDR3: TGTGCCAGCAGTCTAGGAGGGACGAACTACAATGAGCAGTTCTTC.

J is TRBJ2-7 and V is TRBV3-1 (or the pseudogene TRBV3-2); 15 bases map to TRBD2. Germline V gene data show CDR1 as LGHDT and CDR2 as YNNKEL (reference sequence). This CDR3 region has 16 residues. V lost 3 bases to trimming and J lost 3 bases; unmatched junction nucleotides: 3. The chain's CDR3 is CASSQGLAGGRYEQYF. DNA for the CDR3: TGTGCCAGCAGCCAGGGACTAGCGGGGGGCCGCTACGAGCAGTACTTC.

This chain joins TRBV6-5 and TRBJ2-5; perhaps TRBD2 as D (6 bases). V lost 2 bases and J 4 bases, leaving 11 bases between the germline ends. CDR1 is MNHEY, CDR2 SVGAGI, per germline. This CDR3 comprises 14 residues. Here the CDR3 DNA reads TGTGCCAGCAGTTACGGGGAGGACCGAGAGACCCAGTACTTC. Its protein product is CASSYGEDRETQYF.

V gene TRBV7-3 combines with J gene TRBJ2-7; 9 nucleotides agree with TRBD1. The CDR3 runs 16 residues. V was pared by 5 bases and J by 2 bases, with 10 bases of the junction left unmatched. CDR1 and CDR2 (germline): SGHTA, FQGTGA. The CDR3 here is CASSPGTGRVPYEQYF. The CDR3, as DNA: TGTGCCAGCAGCCCTGGGACAGGGAGGGTTCCCTACGAGCAGTACTTC.

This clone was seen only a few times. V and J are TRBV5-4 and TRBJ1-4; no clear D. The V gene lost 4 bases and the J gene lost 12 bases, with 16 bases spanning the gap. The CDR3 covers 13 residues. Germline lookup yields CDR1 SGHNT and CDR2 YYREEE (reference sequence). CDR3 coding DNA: TGTGCCAGCAGCCCTACGCAGGACGGGGAACTGTTTTTT. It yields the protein CASSPTQDGELFF.

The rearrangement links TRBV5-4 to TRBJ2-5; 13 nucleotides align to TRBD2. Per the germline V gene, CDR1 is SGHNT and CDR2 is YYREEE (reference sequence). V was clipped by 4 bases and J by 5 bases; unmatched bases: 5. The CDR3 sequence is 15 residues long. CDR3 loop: CASSPGTSGDETQYF. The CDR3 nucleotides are TGTGCCAGCAGCCCCGGGACTAGCGGGGATGAGACCCAGTACTTC.

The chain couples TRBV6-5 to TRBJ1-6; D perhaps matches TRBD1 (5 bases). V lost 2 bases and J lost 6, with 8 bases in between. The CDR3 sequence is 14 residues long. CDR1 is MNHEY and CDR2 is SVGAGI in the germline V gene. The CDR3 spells CASSYQGTNSPLHF. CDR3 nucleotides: TGTGCCAGCAGTTACCAGGGAACTAATTCACCCCTCCACTTT.

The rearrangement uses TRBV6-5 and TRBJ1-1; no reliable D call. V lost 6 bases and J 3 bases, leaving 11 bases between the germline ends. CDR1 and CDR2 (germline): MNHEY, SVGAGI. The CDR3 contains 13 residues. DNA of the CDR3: TGTGCCAGCAGATGGACTGCACACACTGAAGCTTTCTTT. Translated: CASRWTAHTEAFF.

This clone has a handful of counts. CDR3 residues: CASSSLEGGTGELFF. The CDR3 nucleotides read TGTGCCAGCAGCTCACTAGAGGGCGGCACCGGGGAGCTGTTTTTT. This chain links TRBV7-9 with TRBJ2-2, with a weak D call TRBD2 (5 bases). Trimming took 4 bases from V and 4 from J, leaving 13 bases between them. Looked up from germline, CDR1 is SEHNR and CDR2 is FQNEAQ (reference sequence). The CDR3 has 15 residues.

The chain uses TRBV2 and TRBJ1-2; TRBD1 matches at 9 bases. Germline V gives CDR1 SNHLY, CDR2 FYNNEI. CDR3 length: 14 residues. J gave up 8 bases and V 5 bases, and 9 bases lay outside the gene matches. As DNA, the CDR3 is TGTGCCAGCAGTCTCCAACAGGGGGCGGACGGCTACACCTTC. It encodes CASSLQQGADGYTF.

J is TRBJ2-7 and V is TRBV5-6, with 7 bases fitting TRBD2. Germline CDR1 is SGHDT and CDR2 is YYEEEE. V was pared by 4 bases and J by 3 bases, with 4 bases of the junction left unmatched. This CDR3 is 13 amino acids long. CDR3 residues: CASSQGGDYEQYF. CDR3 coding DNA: TGTGCCAGCAGCCAGGGAGGGGACTACGAGCAGTACTTC.

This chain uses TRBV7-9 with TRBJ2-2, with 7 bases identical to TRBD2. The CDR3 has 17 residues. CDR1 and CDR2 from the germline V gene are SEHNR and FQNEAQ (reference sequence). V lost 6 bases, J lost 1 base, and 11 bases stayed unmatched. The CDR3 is CASRGAGVKQNTGELFF. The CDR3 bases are TGTGCCAGCAGAGGGGCGGGGGTAAAACAGAACACCGGGGAGCTGTTTTTT.

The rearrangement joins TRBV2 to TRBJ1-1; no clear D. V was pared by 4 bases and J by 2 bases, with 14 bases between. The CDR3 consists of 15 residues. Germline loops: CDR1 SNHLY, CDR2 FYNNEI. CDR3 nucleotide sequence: TGTGCCAGCAGTGGGGAGAGCATGGCTAACACTGAAGCTTTCTTT. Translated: CASSGESMANTEAFF.

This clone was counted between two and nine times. CDR3 sequence: CASSQGNYGYTF. The CDR3 DNA reads TGTGCCAGCAGTCAGGGAAACTATGGCTACACCTTC. The rearrangement uses TRBV12-3 or TRBV12-4 and TRBJ1-2; D is perhaps TRBD1 (5 bases). The CDR3 has 12 residues. V was pared by 5 bases and J by 2 bases, with 6 bases between.

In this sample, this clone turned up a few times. The CDR3 DNA sequence: TGTGCCAGCAGTTACTCGAGGGACACTGAAGCTTTCTTT. Translating gives CASSYSRDTEAFF. J is TRBJ1-1 and V is TRBV6-5; D remains ambiguous. The CDR3 is made up of 13 amino acids. V dropped 0 bases and J dropped 3 bases, with 5 bases sitting between them. CDR1 and CDR2 (germline): MNHEY, SVGAGI.

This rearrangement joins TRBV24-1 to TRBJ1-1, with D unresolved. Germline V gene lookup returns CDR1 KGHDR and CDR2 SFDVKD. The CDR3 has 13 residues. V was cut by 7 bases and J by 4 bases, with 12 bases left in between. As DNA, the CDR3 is TGTGCCACCAGATCTGCGGGAGGCACTGAAGCTTTCTTT. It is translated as CATRSAGGTEAFF.

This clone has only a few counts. DNA of the CDR3: TGTGCCAGCAGTGGTGGGACTGCTGGCGGCGGCTATGGCTACACCTTC. It yields the protein CASSGGTAGGGYGYTF. The V call is TRBV2, the J call TRBJ1-2, with a weak D call TRBD1 (5 bases). This CDR3 has 16 residues. Trimming pared 4 bases from V and 4 bases from J, leaving 19 bases between. In germline, CDR1 is SNHLY, CDR2 FYNNEI. Looking up the rest from reference TRBV2 and TRBJ1-2 gives the full variable domain: EPEVTQTPSHQVTQMGQEVILRCVPISNHLYFYWYRQILGQKVEFLVSFYNNEISEKSEIFDDQFSVERPDGSNFTLKIRSTKLEDSAMYFCASSGGTAGGGYGYTFGSGTRLTVV.

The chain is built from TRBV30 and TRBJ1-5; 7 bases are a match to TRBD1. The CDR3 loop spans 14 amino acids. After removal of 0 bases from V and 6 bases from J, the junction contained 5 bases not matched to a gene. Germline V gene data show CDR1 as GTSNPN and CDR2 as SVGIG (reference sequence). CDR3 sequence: CAWSVRSGGQPQHF. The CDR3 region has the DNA TGTGCCTGGAGTGTAAGGTCAGGGGGTCAGCCCCAGCATTTT.

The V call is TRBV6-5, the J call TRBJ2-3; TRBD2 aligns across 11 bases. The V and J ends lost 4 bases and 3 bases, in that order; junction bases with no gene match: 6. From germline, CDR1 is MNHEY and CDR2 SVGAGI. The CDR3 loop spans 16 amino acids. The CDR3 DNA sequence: TGTGCCAGCAGTTGGGTAGCGGGGGGGCCAACAGATACGCAGTATTTT. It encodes CASSWVAGGPTDTQYF.